These 6 T cell receptor beta chains originate from one sample sequenced in a study of T cells in women clearing cervical HPV infection. TCRdb's copy holds only in-frame clones and misses some; the assay was immunoSEQ multiplex PCR. This sample's clone table lists over 15,000 clones. The sequenced sample consisted of blood buffy coat. These receptors originate from a woman aged 18 to 75 with a cervical HPV16 infection that either progressed to CIN3+ or cleared (not recorded which).

A note on this clone: The missing CDR3 end, 3 residues past where the read stops, is filled in from the germline J gene. The chain carries TRBV19 and TRBJ1-1; 7 bases are shared with TRBD1. V shed 5 bases and J 4 bases; nucleotides not matched to a gene: 4. The CDR3 consists of 13 residues. Germline V lookup: CDR1 LNHDA, CDR2 SQIVND (reference sequence). CDR3 in amino acids: CASSSNRGTEAFF. Partial CDR3 DNA: TGTGCCAGTAGTTCAAACAGGGGCACTGAA.

With respect to this clone: The CDR3 end falls 3 residues outside the read, so it is completed with the germline J gene. The genes are TRBV12-3 or TRBV12-4 and TRBJ2-7; D is possibly TRBD1 (6 bases). This CDR3 has 15 amino acids. V gave up 2 bases and J gave up 3 bases, with 14 bases separating them. The DNA read from the CDR3 is TGTGCCAGCAGTTTAATCCCCAGGGGCCGCTACGAG. It specifies CASSLIPRGRYE. The full CDR3 protein is CASSLIPRGRYEQYF.

Concerning this clone: The observed sequence ends 3 residues before the CDR3 terminus, with the missing tail filled in from the germline J gene. This sequence joins TRBV20-1 and TRBJ2-2; a possible D gene is TRBD1 (5 bases). CDR3 size: 13 residues. CDR1 and CDR2 from the germline V gene are DFQATT and SNEGSKA (reference sequence). Trimming removed 3 bases from V and 0 bases from J, with 5 bases in between. CDR3: CSARGPNTGELFF. The sequenced part of the CDR3 DNA is TGCAGTGCTAGGGGGCCGAACACCGGGGAG.

Turning to this clone: The CDR3 goes on 3 residues after the read ends, and that part is filled in from the germline J gene. J is TRBJ1-6 and V is TRBV19, with 7 bases fitting TRBD1. V gave up 8 bases and J gave up 5 bases; unmatched junction bases: 9. Germline loops: CDR1 LNHDA, CDR2 SQIVND (reference sequence). The CDR3 has 15 residues. Incomplete CDR3 DNA: TGTGCCAGTCGAAACGTAGGGACAGATAATTCACCC. As protein: CASRNVGTDNSP. The full CDR3 protein is CASRNVGTDNSPLHF.

Worth noting for this clone: The CDR3 end falls 3 residues outside the read, so it is completed with the germline J gene. The chain combines TRBV7-8 with TRBJ2-1; TRBD2 matches at 10 bases. The ends lost 3 bases at V and 1 base at J; junction bases unmatched: 9. The V gene's germline CDR1 is SGHVS and CDR2 FQNEAQ. The CDR3 runs to 18 residues. The sequenced part of the CDR3 DNA is TGTGCCAGCAGCTTCCTACCCTTAGCGGGGGGTTCCTACAATGAG. It translates to CASSFLPLAGGSYNE. In full, the CDR3 is CASSFLPLAGGSYNEQFF.

This clone is deemed medium-sized by its frequency. The read stops 3 residues short of the end of the CDR3; the missing end is completed from the germline J gene. The rearrangement joins TRBV6-4 to TRBJ1-2; D might be TRBD1 (6 bases). Per germline, CDR1 MRHNA and CDR2 SNTAGT. The CDR3 contains 15 residues. CDR3 loop: CASSDTPQGLGGYTF. The covered CDR3 bases are TGTGCCAGCAGTGACACCCCACAGGGTCTAGGAGGC.